The T cell receptor beta chain under discussion was sequenced for a study of blood T cells in healthy people across ages. This clonotype was counted only a few times. The target antigen is unknown. Germline loops: CDR1 MDHEN, CDR2 SYDVKM. This CDR3 region has 13 residues. V was clipped by 3 bases and J by 5 bases, with 8 bases between them. Using a J-beta primer mix together with a sample-barcoded 5' primer, a second PCR was run for roughly 7 to 11 cycles. A template-switch adaptor with 12 random nucleotides tagged each cDNA molecule. TCRdb reanalysed the 5' RACE reads using MiXCR and keeps one entry per CDR3 protein. The sample consists of some 730,000 distinct CDR3 sequences, approximately 21% of them appearing once. Points from the study as a whole: Roughly linear age-related decline in beta diversity appeared, significant by age 40.

The genes are TRBV28 and TRBJ2-1; D not certain. Material: blood. This receptor was identified in a man between 65 and 85 years old in good health. The CDR3 nucleotides read TGTGCCAGCAGTTTTCTGGAGCACAATGAGCAGTTCTTC. The encoded protein is CASSFLEHNEQFF.